There are a few counts of the clone carrying this TCR beta chain. The data were obtained in a study of CD8+ T cells in alopecia areata. This CDR3 is built from 13 residues. After removal of 5 bases from V and 5 bases from J, the junction contained 4 bases not matched to a gene. Germline V gene lookup returns CDR1 SSHAT and CDR2 FNYEAQ (reference sequence). The treatment denotes: oral pan-JAK inhibitor, 5-10 mg twice daily. The study team obtained lesional scalp punch biopsies and peripheral blood from alopecia areata patients. Sequencing templates came from extracted RNA that was reverse transcribed into cDNA. Sequencing was performed with immunoSEQ multiplex PCR; in TCRdb, only in-frame clones are kept and a portion is missing. The data hold around 200,000 clones, with 45% to 65% observed a single time.

The sequence was collected from a human donor with alopecia areata. The chain joins TRBV7-7 to TRBJ2-5; TRBD1 matches at 8 bases. This sample comprised CD4+ T cells sorted from blood, obtained at week 4, from a patient treated with tofacitinib. The CDR3 DNA reads TGTGCCAGCAGCGCCAACAGGGGGGAGACCCAGTACTTC. Protein sequence: CASSANRGETQYF.